This T cell receptor beta chain was sequenced for a study of blood T cell repertoires in COVID-19. Looking at the study overall: Sources were T cells, B-cell-depleted T cells, or PBMCs; the material itself was cDNA or gDNA.

Trimming left V 0 bases short and J 0 bases short, with 12 bases between. Germline CDR1 is SEHNR and CDR2 is FQNEAQ (reference sequence). The CDR3 totals 17 residues. Per the study methods: Nucleated cell counts were estimated from reference gene primer amplification. The method was immunoSEQ multiplex PCR; TCRdb's version includes in-frame clones alone and lacks a portion of them. V, J and clone size reflect that table, while D and trimming were determined from the DNA. The data contain 220,000 or so clones, roughly 79% of them singletons. Sequenced input: peripheral blood. The origin of this receptor is a woman older than 75 with acute or convalescent COVID-19. The V and J genes are TRBV7-9 and TRBJ1-3; D call uncertain. The CDR3 is CASSLAHPGFSGNTIYF. CDR3 sequence (DNA): TGTGCCAGCAGCTTAGCGCATCCCGGGTTCTCTGGAAACACCATATATTTT.